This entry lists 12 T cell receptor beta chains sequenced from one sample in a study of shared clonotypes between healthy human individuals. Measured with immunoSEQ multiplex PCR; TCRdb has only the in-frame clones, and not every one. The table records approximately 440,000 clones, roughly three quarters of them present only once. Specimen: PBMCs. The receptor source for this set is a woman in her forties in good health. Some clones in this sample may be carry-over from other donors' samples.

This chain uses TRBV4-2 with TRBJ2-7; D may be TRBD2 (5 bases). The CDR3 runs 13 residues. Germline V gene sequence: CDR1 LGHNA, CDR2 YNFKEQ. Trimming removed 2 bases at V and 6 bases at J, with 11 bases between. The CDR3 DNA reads TGTGCCAGCAGCCAAAGAGGGTCGGCCGAGCAGTACTTC. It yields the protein CASSQRGSAEQYF.

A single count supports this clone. The CDR3 DNA reads TGCAGCCCACAGGGGATAGGAGCACATGGGGCCAACGTCCTGACTTTC. This sequence encodes CSPQGIGAHGANVLTF. The genes are TRBV29-1 and TRBJ2-6; 7 bases map to TRBD1. This CDR3 has 16 amino acids. Germline V gene sequence: CDR1 SQVTM, CDR2 ANQGSEA. Trimming took 8 bases from V and 3 from J; bases not matched to a gene: 13.

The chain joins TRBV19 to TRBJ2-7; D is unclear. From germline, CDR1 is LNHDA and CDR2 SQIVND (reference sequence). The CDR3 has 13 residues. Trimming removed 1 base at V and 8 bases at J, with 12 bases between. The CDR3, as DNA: TGTGCCAGTAGTATAGGCCATATACGCCAGCAGTACTTC. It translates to CASSIGHIRQQYF.

The CDR3 is CASSVGKNTF. In nucleotides, the CDR3 is TGTGCCAGCAGTGTAGGAAAGAACACCTTC. The chain recombines TRBV2 with TRBJ1-2; no clear D. The CDR3 runs 10 residues. Trimming took off 4 bases at V and 12 bases at J, with 9 bases between the two ends. The germline V gene has CDR1 SNHLY and CDR2 FYNNEI. Full variable domain (outside the CDR3, taken from reference TRBV2 and TRBJ1-2): EPEVTQTPSHQVTQMGQEVILRCVPISNHLYFYWYRQILGQKVEFLVSFYNNEISEKSEIFDDQFSVERPDGSNFTLKIRSTKLEDSAMYFCASSVGKNTFGSGTRLTVV.

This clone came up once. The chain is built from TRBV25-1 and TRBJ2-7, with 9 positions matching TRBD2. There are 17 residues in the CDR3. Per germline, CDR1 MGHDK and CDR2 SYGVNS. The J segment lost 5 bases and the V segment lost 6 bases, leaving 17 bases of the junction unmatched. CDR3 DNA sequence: TGTGCCAGCAGCGCCCCGGGGGAGACTAGCGGCATCCACGAGCAGTACTTC. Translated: CASSAPGETSGIHEQYF.

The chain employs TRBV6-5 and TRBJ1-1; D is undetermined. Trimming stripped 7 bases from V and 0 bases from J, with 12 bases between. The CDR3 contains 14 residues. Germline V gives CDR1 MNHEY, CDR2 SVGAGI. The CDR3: CASNKRRMNTEAFF. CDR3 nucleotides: TGTGCCAGCAACAAACGGAGGATGAACACTGAAGCTTTCTTT.

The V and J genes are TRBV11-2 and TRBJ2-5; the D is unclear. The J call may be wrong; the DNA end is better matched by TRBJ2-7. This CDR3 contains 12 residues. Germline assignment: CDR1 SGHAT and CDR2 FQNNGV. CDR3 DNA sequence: TGTGCCAGCAGCTTTGCAAACTACGAGCAGTACTTC. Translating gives CASSFANYEQYF.

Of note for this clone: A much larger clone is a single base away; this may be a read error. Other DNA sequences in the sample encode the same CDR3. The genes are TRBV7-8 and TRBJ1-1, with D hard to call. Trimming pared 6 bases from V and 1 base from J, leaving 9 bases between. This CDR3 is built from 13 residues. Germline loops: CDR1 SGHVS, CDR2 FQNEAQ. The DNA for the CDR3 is TGTGCCAGCAGTTTAACGGGGAACACTGAAGCTTTCTTT. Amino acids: CASSLTGNTEAFF.

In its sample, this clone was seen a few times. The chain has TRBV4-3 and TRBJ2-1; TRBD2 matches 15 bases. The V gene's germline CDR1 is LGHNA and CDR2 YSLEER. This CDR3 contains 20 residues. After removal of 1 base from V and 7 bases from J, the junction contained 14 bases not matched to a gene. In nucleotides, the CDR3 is TGCGCCAGCAGCCAAGCCGGGACTAGCGGGAGGACCCTTGGGAGGAATGAGCAGTTCTTC. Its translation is CASSQAGTSGRTLGRNEQFF.

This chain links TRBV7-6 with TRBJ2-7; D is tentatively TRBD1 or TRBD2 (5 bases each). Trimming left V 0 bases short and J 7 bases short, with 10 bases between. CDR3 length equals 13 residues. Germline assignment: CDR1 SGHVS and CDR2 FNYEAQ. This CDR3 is CASSLALWGEQYF. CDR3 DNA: TGTGCCAGCAGCTTAGCGCTGTGGGGGGAGCAGTACTTC.

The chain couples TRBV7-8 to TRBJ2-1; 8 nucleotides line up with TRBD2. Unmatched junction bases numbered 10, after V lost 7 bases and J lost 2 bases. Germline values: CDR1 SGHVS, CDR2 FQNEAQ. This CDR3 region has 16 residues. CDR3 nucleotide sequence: TGTGCCAGCAATTGGGGAGGGCGGGAGGCCTACAATGAGCAGTTCTTC. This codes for CASNWGGREAYNEQFF.

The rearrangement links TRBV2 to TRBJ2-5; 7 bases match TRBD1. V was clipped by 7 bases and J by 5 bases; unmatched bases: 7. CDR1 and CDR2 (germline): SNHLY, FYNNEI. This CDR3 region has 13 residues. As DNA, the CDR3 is TGTGCCAGCACGAGGGGACAGTTGGAGACCCAGTACTTC. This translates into CASTRGQLETQYF.